This TCR beta chain comes out of a study of shared clonotypes between healthy human individuals. In the study overall: Donors had three CD4 naive, three CD4 memory, two CD8 naive and one CD8 memory plate apiece. Study-wide findings and caveats: Only blood was sampled; tissue repertoires likely differ.

The data were produced by immunoSEQ multiplex PCR, yet TCRdb's version contains in-frame clones alone and is incomplete. The table includes roughly 2.5 million clones, around nine tenths detected once. As regards this clone: Antigen specificity is unknown.

What was sequenced was naive CD4+ T cells sorted from blood. This sample's subset: CD45RA+ positively selected. This receptor was taken from a man between 18 and 35 years old in good health.

The CDR3 loop is CASREGATNEKLFF. In DNA form, the CDR3 reads TGCGCCAGCAGGGAGGGTGCAACTAATGAAAAACTGTTTTTT. The rearrangement joins TRBV5-1 to TRBJ1-4; D gene ambiguous. The V gene's germline CDR1 is SGHRS and CDR2 YFSETQ. Trimming stripped 5 bases from V and 0 bases from J, with 8 bases between. This CDR3 spans 14 amino acids.